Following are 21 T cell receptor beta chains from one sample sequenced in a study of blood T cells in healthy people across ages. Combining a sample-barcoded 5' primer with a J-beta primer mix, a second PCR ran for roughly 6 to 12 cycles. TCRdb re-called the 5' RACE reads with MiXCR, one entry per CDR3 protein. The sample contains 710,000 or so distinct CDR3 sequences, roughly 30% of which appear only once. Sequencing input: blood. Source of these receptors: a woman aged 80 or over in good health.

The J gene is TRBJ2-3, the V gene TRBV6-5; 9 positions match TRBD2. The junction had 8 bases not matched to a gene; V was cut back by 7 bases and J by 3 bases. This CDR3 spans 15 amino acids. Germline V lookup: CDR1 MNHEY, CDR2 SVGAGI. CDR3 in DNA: TGTGCCAGCATCCGTAGCGGGAGAAAGACAGATACGCAGTATTTT. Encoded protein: CASIRSGRKTDTQYF.

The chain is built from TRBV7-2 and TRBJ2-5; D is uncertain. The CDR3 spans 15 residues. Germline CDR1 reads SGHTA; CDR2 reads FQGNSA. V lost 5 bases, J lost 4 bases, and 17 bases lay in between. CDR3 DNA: TGTGCCAGCAGCCCGGAGCGCTGGACGACAGAGACCCAGTACTTC. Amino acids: CASSPERWTTETQYF.

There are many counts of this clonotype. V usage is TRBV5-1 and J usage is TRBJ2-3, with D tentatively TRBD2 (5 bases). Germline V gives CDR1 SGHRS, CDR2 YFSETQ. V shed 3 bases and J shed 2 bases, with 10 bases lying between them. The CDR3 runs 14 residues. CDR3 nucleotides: TGCGCCAGCAGCTCTGGGGAGTACACAGATACGCAGTATTTT. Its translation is CASSSGEYTDTQYF.

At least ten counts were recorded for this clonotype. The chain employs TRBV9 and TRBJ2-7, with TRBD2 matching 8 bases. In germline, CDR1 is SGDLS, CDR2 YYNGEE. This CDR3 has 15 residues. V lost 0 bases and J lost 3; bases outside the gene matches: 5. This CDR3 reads CASSVAAGGVYEQYF. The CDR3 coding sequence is TGTGCCAGCAGCGTAGCCGCGGGGGGCGTCTACGAGCAGTACTTC.

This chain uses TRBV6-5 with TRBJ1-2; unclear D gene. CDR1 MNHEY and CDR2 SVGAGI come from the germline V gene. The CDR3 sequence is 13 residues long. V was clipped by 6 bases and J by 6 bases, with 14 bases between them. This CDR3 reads CASSTGGGDGYTF. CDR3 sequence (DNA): TGTGCCAGCAGCACGGGAGGCGGGGATGGCTACACCTTC.

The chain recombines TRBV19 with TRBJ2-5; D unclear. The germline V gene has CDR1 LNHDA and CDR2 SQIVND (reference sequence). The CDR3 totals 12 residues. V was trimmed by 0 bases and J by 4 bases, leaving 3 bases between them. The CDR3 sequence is CASSIDGETQYF. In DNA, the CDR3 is TGTGCCAGTAGTATAGATGGAGAGACCCAGTACTTC.

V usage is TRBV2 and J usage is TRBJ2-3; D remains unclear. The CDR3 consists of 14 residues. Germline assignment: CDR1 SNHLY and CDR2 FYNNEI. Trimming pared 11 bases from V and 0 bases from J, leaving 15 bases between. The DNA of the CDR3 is TGTGCCGCCTTGTACAGATCGAGCACAGATACGCAGTATTTT. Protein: CAALYRSSTDTQYF. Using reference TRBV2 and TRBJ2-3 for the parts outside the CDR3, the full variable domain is EPEVTQTPSHQVTQMGQEVILRCVPISNHLYFYWYRQILGQKVEFLVSFYNNEISEKSEIFDDQFSVERPDGSNFTLKIRSTKLEDSAMYFCAALYRSSTDTQYFGPGTRLTVL.

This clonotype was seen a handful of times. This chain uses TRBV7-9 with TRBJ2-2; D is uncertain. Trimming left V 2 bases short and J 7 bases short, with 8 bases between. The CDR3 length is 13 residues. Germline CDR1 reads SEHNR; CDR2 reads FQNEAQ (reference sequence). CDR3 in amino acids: CASSLNRDGELFF. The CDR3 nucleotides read TGTGCCAGCAGCTTAAATCGCGACGGGGAGCTGTTTTTT. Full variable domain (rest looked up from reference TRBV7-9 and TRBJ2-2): DTGVSQNPRHKITKRGQNVTFRCDPISEHNRLYWYRQTLGQGPEFLTYFQNEAQLEKSRLLSDRFSAERPKGSFSTLEIQRTEQGDSAMYLCASSLNRDGELFFGEGSRLTVL.

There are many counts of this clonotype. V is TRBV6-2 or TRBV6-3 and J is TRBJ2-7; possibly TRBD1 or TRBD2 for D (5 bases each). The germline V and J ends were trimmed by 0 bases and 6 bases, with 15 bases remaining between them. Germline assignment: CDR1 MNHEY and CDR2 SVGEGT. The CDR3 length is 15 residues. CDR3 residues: CASSYSTGTPREQYF. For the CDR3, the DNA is TGTGCCAGCAGTTACTCGACGGGGACCCCTCGCGAGCAGTACTTC.

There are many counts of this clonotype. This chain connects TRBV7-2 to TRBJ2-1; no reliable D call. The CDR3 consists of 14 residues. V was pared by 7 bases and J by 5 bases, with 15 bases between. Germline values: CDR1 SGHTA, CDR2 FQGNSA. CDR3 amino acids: CASIPPDHHNEQFF. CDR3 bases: TGTGCCAGCATACCACCCGACCACCACAATGAGCAGTTCTTC.

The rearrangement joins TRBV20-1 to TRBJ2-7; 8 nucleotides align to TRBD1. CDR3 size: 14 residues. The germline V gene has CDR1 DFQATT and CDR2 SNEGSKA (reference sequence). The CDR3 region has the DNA TGCAGCTCCCGGGCCCATGACAGGGGCAACGGGCAGTACTTC. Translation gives CSSRAHDRGNGQYF.

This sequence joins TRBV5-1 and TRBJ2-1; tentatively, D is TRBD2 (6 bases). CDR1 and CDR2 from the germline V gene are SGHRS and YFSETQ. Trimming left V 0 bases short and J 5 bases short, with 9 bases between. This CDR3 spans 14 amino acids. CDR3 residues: CASSLVTGDNEQFF. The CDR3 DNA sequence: TGCGCCAGCAGCTTGGTTACGGGGGACAATGAGCAGTTCTTC.

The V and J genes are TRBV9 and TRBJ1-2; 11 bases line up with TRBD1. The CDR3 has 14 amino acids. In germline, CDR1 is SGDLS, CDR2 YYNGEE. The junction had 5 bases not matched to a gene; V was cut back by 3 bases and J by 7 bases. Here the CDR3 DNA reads TGTGCCAGCAGCGGGACAGGGGGCTCGTTTGGCTACACCTTC. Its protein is CASSGTGGSFGYTF. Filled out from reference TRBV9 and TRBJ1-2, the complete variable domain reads DSGVTQTPKHLITATGQRVTLRCSPRSGDLSVYWYQQSLDQGLQFLIQYYNGEERAKGNILERFSAQQFPDLHSELNLSSLELGDSALYFCASSGTGGSFGYTFGSGTRLTVV.

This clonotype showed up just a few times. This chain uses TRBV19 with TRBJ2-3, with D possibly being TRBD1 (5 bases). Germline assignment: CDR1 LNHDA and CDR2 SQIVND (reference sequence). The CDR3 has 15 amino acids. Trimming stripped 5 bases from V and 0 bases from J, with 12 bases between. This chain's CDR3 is CASSPNRRSTDTQYF. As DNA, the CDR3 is TGTGCCAGTAGTCCTAACAGGCGGAGCACAGATACGCAGTATTTT.

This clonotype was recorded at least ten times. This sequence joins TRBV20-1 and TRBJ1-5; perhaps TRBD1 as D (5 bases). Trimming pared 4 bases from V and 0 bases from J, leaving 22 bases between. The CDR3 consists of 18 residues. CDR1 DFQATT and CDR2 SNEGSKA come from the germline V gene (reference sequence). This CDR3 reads CSATQYPGRPNSNQPQHF. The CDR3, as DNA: TGCAGTGCTACTCAGTATCCGGGACGGCCGAATAGCAATCAGCCCCAGCATTTT.

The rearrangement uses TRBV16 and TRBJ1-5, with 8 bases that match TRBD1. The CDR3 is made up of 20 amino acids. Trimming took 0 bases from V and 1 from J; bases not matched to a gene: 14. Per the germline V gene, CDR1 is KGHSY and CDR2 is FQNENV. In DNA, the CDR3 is TGTGCCAGCAGCCAATCAAAATATCAAGGACAGGGAAAGAGCAATCAGCCCCAGCATTTT. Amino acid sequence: CASSQSKYQGQGKSNQPQHF.

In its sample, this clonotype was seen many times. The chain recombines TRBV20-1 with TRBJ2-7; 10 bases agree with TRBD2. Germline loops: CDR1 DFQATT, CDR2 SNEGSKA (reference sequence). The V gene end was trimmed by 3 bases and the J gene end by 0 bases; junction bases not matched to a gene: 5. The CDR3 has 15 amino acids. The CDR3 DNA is TGCAGTGCTAGTGGCCTAGCGGGAGTCTCCTACGAGCAGTACTTC. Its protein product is CSASGLAGVSYEQYF.

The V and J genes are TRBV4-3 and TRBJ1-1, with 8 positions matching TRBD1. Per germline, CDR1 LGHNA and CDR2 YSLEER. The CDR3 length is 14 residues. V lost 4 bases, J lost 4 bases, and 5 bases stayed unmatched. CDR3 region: CASSLNQGATEAFF. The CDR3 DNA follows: TGCGCCAGCAGCCTAAACCAGGGGGCCACTGAAGCTTTCTTT.

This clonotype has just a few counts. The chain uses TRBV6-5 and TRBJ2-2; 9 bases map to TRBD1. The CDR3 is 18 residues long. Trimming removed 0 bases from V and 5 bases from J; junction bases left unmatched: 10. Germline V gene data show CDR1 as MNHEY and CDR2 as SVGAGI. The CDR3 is CASSYSIPQGAGTGELFF. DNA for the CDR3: TGTGCCAGCAGTTACTCGATCCCACAGGGGGCGGGAACCGGGGAGCTGTTTTTT.

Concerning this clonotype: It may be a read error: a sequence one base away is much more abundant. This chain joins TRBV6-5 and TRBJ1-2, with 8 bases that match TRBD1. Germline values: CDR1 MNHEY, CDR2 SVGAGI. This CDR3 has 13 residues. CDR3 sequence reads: CAGSRDRTYGYTF. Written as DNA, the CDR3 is TGTGCCGGCAGTCGGGACAGGACGTATGGCTACACCTTC.

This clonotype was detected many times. The CDR3 sequence is CASSLLINTYEQYF. CDR3 sequence (DNA): TGTGCCAGCAGCTTACTGATAAATACCTACGAGCAGTACTTC. The gene calls are TRBV7-8 and TRBJ2-7, with no clear D. The CDR3 runs to 14 residues. CDR1 SGHVS and CDR2 FQNEAQ come from the germline V gene. Trimming stripped 2 bases from V and 2 bases from J, with 10 bases between.